What follows are 28 T cell receptor beta chains derived from one specimen sequenced in a study of naive and memory T cell subsets. The SP2 primer and nested alpha and beta constant region primers amplified ligated cDNA in four rounds. One entry per CDR3 protein results from TCRdb running MiXCR on the 5' RACE reads. The data contain roughly 60,000 distinct CDR3 sequences, about 7.2% of them seen just once; the ten biggest clones take up around 9.7%. TCR cDNA received a 3' ligated oligonucleotide that carried a UMI. The origin of the receptors is a male donor in good health.

V is TRBV20-1 and J is TRBJ2-7; TRBD1 matches 9 bases. Per the germline V gene, CDR1 is DFQATT and CDR2 is SNEGSKA (reference sequence). V gave up 3 bases and J gave up 5 bases; unmatched junction bases: 8. CDR3 length equals 14 residues. CDR3 in DNA: TGCAGTGCTAGCACCGGGACAGGGAGTCACGAGCAGTACTTC. Its protein product is CSASTGTGSHEQYF.

This clonotype was observed a handful of times. The genes are TRBV29-1 and TRBJ1-1; D may be TRBD1 (6 bases). The CDR3 is 13 residues long. V was shortened by 7 bases and J by 5 bases, with 17 bases between the two germline ends. The germline gives CDR1 SQVTM, CDR2 ANQGSEA. The CDR3 bases are TGCAGCGGACTTCAGGGGCTGGAAACTGAAGCTTTCTTT. This encodes CSGLQGLETEAFF.

The V gene is TRBV19, the J gene TRBJ1-5; tentative D call: TRBD1 (6 bases). Germline V CDR1 and CDR2: LNHDA, SQIVND (reference sequence). Trimming pared 3 bases from V and 4 bases from J, leaving 19 bases between. This CDR3 is built from 17 residues. The DNA of the CDR3 is TGTGCCAGTAGTATGCTGCACGGCAGGGGACAAAATCAGCCCCAGCATTTT. Encoded protein: CASSMLHGRGQNQPQHF.

This clonotype was seen many times. V gene TRBV7-9 combines with J gene TRBJ1-5, with 7 bases lining up with TRBD1. CDR1 and CDR2 (germline): SEHNR, FQNEAQ (reference sequence). This CDR3 region has 15 residues. V lost 5 bases, J lost 4 bases, and 8 bases stayed unmatched. CDR3 coding DNA: TGTGCCAGCAGCGGAGGGGGACAGTCTAATCAGCCCCAGCATTTT. Its translation is CASSGGGQSNQPQHF.

This clonotype appeared many times. The chain joins TRBV5-5 to TRBJ1-6; D perhaps matches TRBD1 (6 bases). This CDR3 has 16 residues. V gave up 4 bases and J gave up 7 bases, with 18 bases separating them. CDR1 and CDR2 from the germline V gene are SGHKS and YYEKEE (reference sequence). The CDR3 DNA follows: TGTGCCAGCAGCCCTAGTTTGTGGACAGTCAATTCACCCCTCCACTTT. Its translation: CASSPSLWTVNSPLHF.

This clonotype was counted many times. The chain combines TRBV3-1 with TRBJ2-4; unclear D gene. The CDR3 length is 12 residues. V lost 1 base to trimming and J lost 7 bases, with 5 bases between them. Germline loops: CDR1 LGHDT, CDR2 YNNKEL (reference sequence). The CDR3 here is CASSQGANIQYF. CDR3 DNA: TGTGCCAGCAGCCAAGGAGCTAACATTCAGTACTTC.

The chain employs TRBV13 and TRBJ2-1; 12 bases agree with TRBD1. Germline values: CDR1 PRHDT, CDR2 FYEKMQ (reference sequence). CDR3 length equals 16 residues. V lost 5 bases and J lost 5; bases outside the gene matches: 7. CDR3 DNA sequence: TGTGCCAGCAGCGGGAGGGGACAGGGGGCCAACAATGAGCAGTTCTTC. It encodes CASSGRGQGANNEQFF. The full variable domain, completed using reference TRBV13 and TRBJ2-1, is AAGVIQSPRHLIKEKRETATLKCYPIPRHDTVYWYQQGPGQDPQFLISFYEKMQSDKGSIPDRFSAQQFSDYHSELNMSSLELGDSALYFCASSGRGQGANNEQFFGPGTRLTVL.

The table lists this clonotype with many counts. This rearrangement joins TRBV6-6 to TRBJ2-7; 8 bases are shared with TRBD1. The CDR3 spans 16 residues. With V trimmed by 0 bases and J by 4 bases, 8 bases remained unmatched. From germline, CDR1 is MNHNY and CDR2 SVGAGI (reference sequence). The CDR3 DNA sequence: TGTGCCAGCAGTTACTCGCCACAGGGGGTGTCGTACGAGCAGTACTTC. Translation: CASSYSPQGVSYEQYF.

V and J are TRBV5-6 and TRBJ1-1; D is unresolved. Germline V gene sequence: CDR1 SGHDT, CDR2 YYEEEE. The CDR3 is 13 amino acids. V lost 0 bases to trimming and J lost 8 bases, with 11 bases between them. CDR3: CASSLEIYGEAFF. DNA of the CDR3: TGTGCCAGCAGCTTGGAGATATATGGAGAAGCTTTCTTT.

This clonotype was counted ten times or more. This chain's CDR3 is CASRGGTYGYTF. The CDR3, as DNA: TGTGCCAGCAGAGGGGGGACCTATGGCTACACCTTC. The V call is TRBV7-2, the J call TRBJ1-2; TRBD1 might be the D (6 bases). This CDR3 has 12 residues. Germline V gene lookup returns CDR1 SGHTA and CDR2 FQGNSA. V lost 6 bases and J lost 4, with 9 bases in between.

This clonotype was recorded at least ten times. The V and J genes are TRBV10-1 and TRBJ2-7; tentative D call: TRBD2 (6 bases). CDR3 length equals 13 residues. Germline V lookup: CDR1 WNHNN, CDR2 SYGVQD (reference sequence). Trimming stripped 4 bases from V and 6 bases from J, with 13 bases between. This CDR3 reads CASSVIQGGEQYF. For the CDR3, the DNA is TGCGCCAGCAGTGTCATCCAGGGAGGCGAGCAGTACTTC.

This clonotype appeared a few times. This rearrangement joins TRBV19 to TRBJ2-5, with TRBD1 as a possible D gene (6 bases). Per germline, CDR1 LNHDA and CDR2 SQIVND (reference sequence). The CDR3 runs to 14 residues. Trimming took off 4 bases at V and 3 bases at J, with 12 bases between the two ends. CDR3 DNA: TGTGCCAGTAGTACAAACCGGGACAAAGAGACCCAGTACTTC. It encodes CASSTNRDKETQYF.

This clonotype is medium-sized (0.01 to 0.1%). This chain joins TRBV12-3 or TRBV12-4 and TRBJ2-2; TRBD2 matches 8 bases. This CDR3 is built from 15 residues. Germline trimming cut 6 bases from V and 5 bases from J; bases unmatched to any gene: 8. Here the CDR3 DNA reads TGTGCCAGCAGACCAAGCGGGGGTCGTACCGGGGAGCTGTTTTTT. Translating gives CASRPSGGRTGELFF.

This clonotype was observed a few times. The rearrangement links TRBV5-1 to TRBJ2-2, with D perhaps being TRBD1 or TRBD2 (6 bases each). This CDR3 spans 15 amino acids. V was clipped by 3 bases and J by 5 bases, with 14 bases between them. Germline values: CDR1 SGHRS, CDR2 YFSETQ. CDR3: CASSWRGAETGELFF. The CDR3 DNA reads as TGCGCCAGCAGCTGGAGGGGGGCCGAAACCGGGGAGCTGTTTTTT.

The genes are TRBV6-5 and TRBJ2-6; D possibly corresponds to TRBD1 (5 bases). Trimming stripped 0 bases from V and 0 bases from J, with 9 bases between. The germline CDR1 and CDR2 sequences are MNHEY and SVGAGI. The CDR3 totals 17 residues. The CDR3 sequence: CASSYSDRSSGANVLTF. For the CDR3, the DNA is TGTGCCAGCAGTTACTCAGACAGAAGCTCTGGGGCCAACGTCCTGACTTTC.

This chain uses TRBV6-2 or TRBV6-3 with TRBJ2-7; 7 nucleotides match TRBD2. The CDR3 length is 14 residues. Germline lookup yields CDR1 MNHEY and CDR2 SVGEGT. With 6 bases clipped from V and 1 base from J, the junction kept 6 bases outside the gene matches. The CDR3 nucleotides are TGTGCCAGCAGGGGCGGGGGATATTCCTACGAGCAGTACTTC. It translates to CASRGGGYSYEQYF.

This clonotype was counted ten times or more. V and J are TRBV6-1 and TRBJ1-2; D possibly corresponds to TRBD1 (5 bases). V was pared by 7 bases and J by 1 base, with 13 bases between. The CDR3 consists of 14 residues. Germline V gene data show CDR1 as MNHNS and CDR2 as SASEGT. The CDR3 here is CASMLLGDNYGYTF. CDR3 DNA: TGTGCCAGCATGTTACTAGGGGATAACTATGGCTACACCTTC.

This clonotype was seen repeatedly, ten times or more. The chain is built from TRBV3-1 and TRBJ2-3; possible D gene TRBD2, 6 bases. Germline V CDR1 and CDR2: LGHDT, YNNKEL (reference sequence). The ends were cut back, 6 bases at V and 1 base at J, with 11 bases in the middle. The CDR3 is made up of 14 amino acids. Here the CDR3 DNA reads TGTGCCAGCAGTAGACTAGTAGGCACAGATACGCAGTATTTT. Amino acid sequence: CASSRLVGTDTQYF.

Many counts were recorded for this clonotype. The chain combines TRBV6-1 with TRBJ2-2; D might be TRBD1 (5 bases). CDR3 length equals 13 residues. V shed 3 bases and J shed 3 bases, with 5 bases lying between them. The germline gives CDR1 MNHNS, CDR2 SASEGT. The CDR3 loop is CASSDRDTGELFF. The DNA of the CDR3 is TGTGCCAGCAGTGACAGGGACACCGGGGAGCTGTTTTTT.

The rearrangement joins TRBV12-3 or TRBV12-4 to TRBJ2-2; TRBD1 might be the D (5 bases). The CDR3 covers 15 residues. Trimming removed 2 bases from V and 1 base from J, with 8 bases in between. CDR3 nucleotides: TGTGCCAGCAGTTTAAGTCAGGGGAACACCGGGGAGCTGTTTTTT. Protein product: CASSLSQGNTGELFF.

V is TRBV2 and J is TRBJ2-2, with TRBD2 matching over 11 bases. The CDR3 has 14 amino acids. Germline V CDR1 and CDR2: SNHLY, FYNNEI. With V trimmed by 8 bases and J by 6 bases, 5 bases remained unmatched. DNA for the CDR3: TGTGCCAGCCTACTAGCGGGAGTCGCCGGGGAGCTGTTTTTT. This codes for CASLLAGVAGELFF.

Comment on this clonotype: Being one base from a much bigger clone, this may be a read error. The CDR3 bases are TGTGCCAGCAGCCAAACAGGGGTGAACACTGAAGCTTTCTTT. It encodes CASSQTGVNTEAFF. J is TRBJ1-1 and V is TRBV3-1, with 7 bases lining up with TRBD1. Trimming at V came to 2 bases and at J to 0 bases, leaving 0 bases not matched to a gene. Germline V gives CDR1 LGHDT, CDR2 YNNKEL (reference sequence). The CDR3 runs to 14 residues.

This clonotype was observed many times. V usage is TRBV29-1 and J usage is TRBJ2-7; 12 positions agree with TRBD1. Unmatched junction bases numbered 6, after V lost 4 bases and J lost 5 bases. This CDR3 spans 14 amino acids. Germline-derived CDR1 and CDR2 are SQVTM and ANQGSEA. The CDR3 is CSVGGTGGMNEQYF. The CDR3 DNA follows: TGCAGCGTTGGGGGGACAGGGGGCATGAACGAGCAGTACTTC.

This chain uses TRBV7-9 with TRBJ2-3, with D possibly being TRBD2 (7 bases). CDR3 length: 16 residues. Germline lookup yields CDR1 SEHNR and CDR2 FQNEAQ (reference sequence). V shed 1 base and J shed 7 bases, with 18 bases lying between them. The CDR3 sequence: CASSLERAGDMNTQYF. CDR3 sequence (DNA): TGTGCCAGCAGCTTAGAACGCGCGGGGGACATGAATACGCAGTATTTT.

This clonotype was counted many times. V and J are TRBV5-6 and TRBJ2-1; TRBD1 matches at 7 bases. With 2 bases clipped from V and 5 bases from J, the junction kept 4 bases outside the gene matches. Germline lookup yields CDR1 SGHDT and CDR2 YYEEEE. The CDR3 has 14 residues. CDR3: CASSFPGQNNEQFF. In nucleotides, the CDR3 is TGTGCCAGCAGCTTCCCGGGACAGAACAATGAGCAGTTCTTC.

The chain uses TRBV4-1 and TRBJ1-6, with D possibly being TRBD1 (5 bases). V lost 1 base, J lost 7 bases, and 11 bases lay in between. This CDR3 spans 15 amino acids. Germline CDR1 is MGHRA and CDR2 is YSYEKL. The CDR3 spells CASSQGWQGNSPLHF. The CDR3, as DNA: TGCGCCAGCAGCCAAGGGTGGCAGGGCAATTCACCCCTCCACTTT.

This clonotype was detected ten times or more. The genes are TRBV6-2 or TRBV6-3 and TRBJ2-3; D is uncertain. V was clipped by 5 bases and J by 2 bases, with 11 bases between them. The germline V gene has CDR1 MNHEY and CDR2 SVGEGT. This CDR3 has 14 residues. The CDR3: CASSLWGFTDTQYF. For the CDR3, the DNA is TGTGCCAGCAGTCTCTGGGGTTTCACAGATACGCAGTATTTT.

This clonotype was seen only a few times. DNA of the CDR3: TGCAGCGTTGAGCTCACGTCAGAAGCTTTCTTT. Amino acids: CSVELTSEAFF. This sequence joins TRBV29-1 and TRBJ1-1; no definite D call. The CDR3 covers 11 residues. CDR1 is SQVTM, CDR2 ANQGSEA, per germline. V was pared by 3 bases and J by 8 bases, with 10 bases between.